This note documents a single T cell receptor beta chain sequence. Here immunoSEQ multiplex PCR was the method, and the copy in TCRdb shows in-frame clones only, minus some. The sample holds about 2 million clones, approximately 94% seen once. This sample is part of a study of shared clonotypes between healthy human individuals. Naive CD8 cells lacked CD45RO, underwent positive selection for CCR7 and left out terminally differentiated effector memory CD45RA+ cells. Trimming removed 6 bases from V and 3 bases from J, with 12 bases in between. There are 13 residues in the CDR3. CDR1 and CDR2 (germline): LNHDA, SQIVND (reference sequence).

The sample consisted of naive CD8+ T cells sorted from blood. The receptor was derived from a man aged 18-30 years in good health. The chain carries TRBV19 and TRBJ2-7; D perhaps matches TRBD1 (6 bases). CDR3 DNA sequence: TGTGCCAGTAGCTACAGGGAGCGCTACGAGCAGTACTTC. Translation gives CASSYRERYEQYF.